This T cell receptor beta chain comes out of a study of technical replicates of blood from a few donors. This CDR3 region has 15 residues. Trimming removed 4 bases from V and 7 bases from J; junction bases left unmatched: 10. Germline assignment: CDR1 LGHNT and CDR2 FRNRAP. Profiling relied on immunoSEQ multiplex PCR, and the TCRdb table lists in-frame clones only, not all of them. The data show tens of thousands of clones, with 75% to 85% seen just once and 3% to 4.5% held by the top ten. Sequenced material: PBMCs. This chain links TRBV12-5 with TRBJ2-7; 10 bases fit TRBD1. This TCR derives from a human donor in good health. Some clones in this sample may be carry-over from other donors' samples. CDR3 region: CASGSGQGSLREQYF. The DNA of the CDR3 is TGTGCTAGTGGTTCGGGACAGGGGAGTTTAAGGGAGCAGTACTTC. Supplemented by reference TRBV12-5 and TRBJ2-7, the full variable domain reads DARVTQTPRHKVTEMGQEVTMRCQPILGHNTVFWYRQTMMQGLELLAYFRNRAPLDDSGMPKDRFSAEMPDATLATLKIQPSEPRDSAVYFCASGSGQGSLREQYFGPGTRLTVT.